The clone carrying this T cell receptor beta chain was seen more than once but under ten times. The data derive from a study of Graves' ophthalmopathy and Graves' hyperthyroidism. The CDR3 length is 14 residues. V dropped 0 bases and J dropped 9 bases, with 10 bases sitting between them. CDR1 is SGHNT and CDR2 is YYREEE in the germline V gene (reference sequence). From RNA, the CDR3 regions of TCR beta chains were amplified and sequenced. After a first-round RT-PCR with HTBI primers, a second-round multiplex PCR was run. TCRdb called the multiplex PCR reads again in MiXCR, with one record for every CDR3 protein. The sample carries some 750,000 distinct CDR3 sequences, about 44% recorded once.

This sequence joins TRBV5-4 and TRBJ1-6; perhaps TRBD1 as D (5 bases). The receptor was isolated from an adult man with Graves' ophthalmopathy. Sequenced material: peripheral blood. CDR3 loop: CASSLASGSSPLHF. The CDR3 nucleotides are TGTGCCAGCAGCTTGGCCTCAGGGTCTTCACCCCTCCACTTT.